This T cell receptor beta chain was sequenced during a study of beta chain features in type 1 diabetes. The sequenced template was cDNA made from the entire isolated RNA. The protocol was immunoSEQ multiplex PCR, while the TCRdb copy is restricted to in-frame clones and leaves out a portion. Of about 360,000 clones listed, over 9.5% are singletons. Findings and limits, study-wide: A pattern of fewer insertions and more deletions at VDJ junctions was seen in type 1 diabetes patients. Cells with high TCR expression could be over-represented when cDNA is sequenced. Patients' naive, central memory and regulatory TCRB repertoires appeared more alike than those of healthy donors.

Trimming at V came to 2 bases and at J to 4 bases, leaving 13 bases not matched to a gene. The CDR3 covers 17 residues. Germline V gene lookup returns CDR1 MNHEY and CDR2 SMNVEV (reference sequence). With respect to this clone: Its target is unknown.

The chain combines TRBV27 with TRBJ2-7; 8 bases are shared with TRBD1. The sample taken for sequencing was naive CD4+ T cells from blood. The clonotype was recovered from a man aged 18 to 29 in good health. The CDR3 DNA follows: TGTGCCAGCAGTTTACAGGGGGGACGGGACAGGTTATACGAGCAGTACTTC. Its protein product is CASSLQGGRDRLYEQYF.